This T cell receptor beta chain was sequenced in a study of blood T cell repertoires in COVID-19. Sequenced by immunoSEQ multiplex PCR; TCRdb stores in-frame clones only, minus some. The sample shows around 260,000 clones, less than 90% of them seen only once. Germline V gives CDR1 SGHRS, CDR2 YFSETQ. The V gene lost 3 bases and the J gene lost 8 bases, with 14 bases spanning the gap. This CDR3 contains 13 residues. Sample: peripheral blood. The receptor comes from a man aged 60-69 years with acute or convalescent COVID-19. The gene calls are TRBV5-1 and TRBJ1-2; D gene ambiguous. Here the CDR3 DNA reads TGCGCCAGCAGCTCGTCGAGCTCCCGGGGCTACACCTTC. This gives the protein CASSSSSSRGYTF.